The present T cell receptor (beta chain) was sequenced within a study of blood T cell repertoires in COVID-19. In its sample, this clone was seen once. The method was immunoSEQ multiplex PCR; TCRdb's version includes in-frame clones alone and lacks a portion of them. Counted here are about 140,000 clones, under 90% occurring once; the ten biggest clones make up around 45%. The germline V gene encodes CDR1 SGHDN and CDR2 FVKESK. V dropped 0 bases and J dropped 11 bases, with 13 bases sitting between them. The CDR3 contains 13 residues. V is TRBV14 and J is TRBJ1-1; D perhaps matches TRBD1 (5 bases). The TCR originated in a human donor in a cohort sampled during active COVID-19. Sequenced material: peripheral blood. The CDR3 DNA is TGTGCCAGCAGCCAAGATGCCAGGGTGTCGGCTTTCTTT. Protein sequence: CASSQDARVSAFF.